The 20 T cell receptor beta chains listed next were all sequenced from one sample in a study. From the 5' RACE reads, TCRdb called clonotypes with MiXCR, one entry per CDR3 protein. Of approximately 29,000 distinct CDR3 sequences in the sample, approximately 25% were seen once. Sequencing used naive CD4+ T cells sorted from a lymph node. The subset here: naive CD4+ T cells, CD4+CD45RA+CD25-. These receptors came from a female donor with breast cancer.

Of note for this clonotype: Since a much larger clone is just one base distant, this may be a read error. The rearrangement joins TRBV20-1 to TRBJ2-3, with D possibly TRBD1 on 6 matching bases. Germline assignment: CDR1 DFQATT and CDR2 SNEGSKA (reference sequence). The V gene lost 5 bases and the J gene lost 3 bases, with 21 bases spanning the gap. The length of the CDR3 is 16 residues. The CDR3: CSAATRGISITDTQYF. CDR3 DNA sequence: TGCAGTGCTGCAACGAGGGGGATAAGTATTACAGATACGCAGTATTTT.

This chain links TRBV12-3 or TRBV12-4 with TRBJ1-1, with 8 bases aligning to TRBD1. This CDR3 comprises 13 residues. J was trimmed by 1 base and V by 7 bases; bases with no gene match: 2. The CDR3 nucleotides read TGTGCCAGCACCGGGACAGGGAACACTGAAGCTTTCTTT. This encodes CASTGTGNTEAFF.

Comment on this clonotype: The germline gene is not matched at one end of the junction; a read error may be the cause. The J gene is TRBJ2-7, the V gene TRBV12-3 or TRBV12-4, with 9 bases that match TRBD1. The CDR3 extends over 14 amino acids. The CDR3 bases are TGTGCCAGCACCACCGGGACAGGGCGGTACGTGCAGTACTTC. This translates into CASTTGTGRYVQYF.

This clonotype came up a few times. CDR3 amino acids: CASSYGGLGNEQFF. The CDR3 region has the DNA TGTGCCAGCAGTTACGGGGGCTTAGGCAATGAGCAGTTCTTC. The chain couples TRBV6-5 to TRBJ2-1, with D perhaps matching TRBD1 (6 bases). CDR1 MNHEY and CDR2 SVGAGI come from the germline V gene. The CDR3 sequence is 14 residues long. V was shortened by 2 bases and J by 6 bases, with 11 bases between the two germline ends.

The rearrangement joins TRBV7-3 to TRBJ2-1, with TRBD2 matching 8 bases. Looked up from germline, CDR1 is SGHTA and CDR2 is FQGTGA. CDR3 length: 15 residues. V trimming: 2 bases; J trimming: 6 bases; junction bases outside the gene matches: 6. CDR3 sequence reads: CASSLQAGAGNEQFF. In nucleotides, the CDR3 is TGTGCCAGCAGCTTACAAGCGGGAGCTGGCAATGAGCAGTTCTTC.

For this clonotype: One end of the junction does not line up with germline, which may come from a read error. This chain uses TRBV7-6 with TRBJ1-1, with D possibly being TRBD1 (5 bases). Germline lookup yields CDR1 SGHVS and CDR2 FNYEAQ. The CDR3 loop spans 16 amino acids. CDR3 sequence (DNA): TGTGCCAGCAGCCTAGCCCAACCCGCAGGGCTCACCGAAGCTTTCTTT. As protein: CASSLAQPAGLTEAFF.

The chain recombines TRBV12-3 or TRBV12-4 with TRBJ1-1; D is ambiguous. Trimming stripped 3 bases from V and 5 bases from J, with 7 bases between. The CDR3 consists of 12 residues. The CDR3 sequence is CASSLAVTEAFF. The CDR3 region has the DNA TGTGCCAGCAGTTTGGCCGTAACTGAAGCTTTCTTT.

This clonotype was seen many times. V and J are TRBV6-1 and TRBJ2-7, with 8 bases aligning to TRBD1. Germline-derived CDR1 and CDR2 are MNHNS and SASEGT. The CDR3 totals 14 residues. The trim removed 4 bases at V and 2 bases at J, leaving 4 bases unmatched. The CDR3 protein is CASSGPQGAYEQYF. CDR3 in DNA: TGTGCCAGCAGTGGTCCACAGGGGGCCTACGAGCAGTACTTC.

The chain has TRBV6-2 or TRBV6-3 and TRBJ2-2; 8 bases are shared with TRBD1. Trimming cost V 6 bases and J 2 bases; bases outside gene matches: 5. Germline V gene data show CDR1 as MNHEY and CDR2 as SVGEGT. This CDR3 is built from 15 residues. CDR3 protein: CASSVGTGNTGELFF. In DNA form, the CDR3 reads TGTGCCAGCAGCGTCGGGACAGGAAACACCGGGGAGCTGTTTTTT.

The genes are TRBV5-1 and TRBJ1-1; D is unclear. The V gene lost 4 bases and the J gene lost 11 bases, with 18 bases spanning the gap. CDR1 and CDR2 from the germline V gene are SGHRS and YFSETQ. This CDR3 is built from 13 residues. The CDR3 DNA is TGCGCCAGCAGCCTAGGTACGGGGAGTGACGCTTTCTTT. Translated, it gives CASSLGTGSDAFF.

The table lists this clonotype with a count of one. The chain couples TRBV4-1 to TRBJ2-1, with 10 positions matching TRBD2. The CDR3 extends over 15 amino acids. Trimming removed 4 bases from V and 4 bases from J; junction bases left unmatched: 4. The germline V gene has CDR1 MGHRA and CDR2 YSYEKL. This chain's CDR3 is CASSRTSGKYNEQFF. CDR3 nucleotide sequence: TGCGCCAGCAGCCGGACTAGCGGAAAATACAATGAGCAGTTCTTC.

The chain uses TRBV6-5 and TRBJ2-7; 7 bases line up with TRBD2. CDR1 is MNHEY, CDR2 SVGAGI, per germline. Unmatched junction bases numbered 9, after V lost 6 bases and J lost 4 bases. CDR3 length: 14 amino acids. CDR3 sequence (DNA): TGTGCCAGCAGCCTCGGGAGGCTGGAGTACGAGCAGTACTTC. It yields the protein CASSLGRLEYEQYF.

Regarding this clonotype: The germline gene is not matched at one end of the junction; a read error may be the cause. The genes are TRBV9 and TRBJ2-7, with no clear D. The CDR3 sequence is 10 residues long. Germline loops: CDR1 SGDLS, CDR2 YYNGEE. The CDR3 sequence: CASSPCTLPF. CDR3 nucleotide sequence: TGTGCCAGCAGCCCCTGTACGCTACCCTTC.

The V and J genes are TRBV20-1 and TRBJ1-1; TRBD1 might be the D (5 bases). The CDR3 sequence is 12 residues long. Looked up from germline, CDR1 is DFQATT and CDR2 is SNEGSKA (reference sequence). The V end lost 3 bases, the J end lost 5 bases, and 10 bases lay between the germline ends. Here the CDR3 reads CSASQGWTEAFF. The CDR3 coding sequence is TGCAGTGCTAGTCAGGGATGGACTGAAGCTTTCTTT.

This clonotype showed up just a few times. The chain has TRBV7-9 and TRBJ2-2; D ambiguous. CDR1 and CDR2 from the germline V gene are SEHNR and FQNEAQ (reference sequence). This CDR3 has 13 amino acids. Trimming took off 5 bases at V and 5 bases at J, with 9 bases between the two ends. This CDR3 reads CASSAASTGELFF. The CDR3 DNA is TGTGCCAGCAGCGCGGCCAGTACCGGGGAGCTGTTTTTT.

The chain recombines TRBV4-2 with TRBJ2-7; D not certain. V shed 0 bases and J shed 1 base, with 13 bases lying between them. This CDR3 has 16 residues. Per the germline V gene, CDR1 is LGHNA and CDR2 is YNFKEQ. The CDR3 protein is CASSQDQTGVSYEQYF. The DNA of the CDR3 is TGTGCCAGCAGCCAAGATCAGACTGGCGTGTCCTACGAGCAGTACTTC.

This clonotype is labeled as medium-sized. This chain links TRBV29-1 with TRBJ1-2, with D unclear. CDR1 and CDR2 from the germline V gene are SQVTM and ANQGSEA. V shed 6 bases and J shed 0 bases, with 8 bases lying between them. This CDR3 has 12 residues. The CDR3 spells CSVYTTNYGYTF. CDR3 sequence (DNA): TGCAGCGTGTACACTACTAACTATGGCTACACCTTC.

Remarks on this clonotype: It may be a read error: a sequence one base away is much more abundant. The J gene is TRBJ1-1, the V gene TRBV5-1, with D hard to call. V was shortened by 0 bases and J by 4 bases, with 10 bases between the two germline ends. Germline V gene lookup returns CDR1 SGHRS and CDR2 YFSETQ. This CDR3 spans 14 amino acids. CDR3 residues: CASSLDIMVTEAFF. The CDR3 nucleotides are TGCGCCAGCAGCTTGGACATAATGGTCACTGAAGCTTTCTTT.

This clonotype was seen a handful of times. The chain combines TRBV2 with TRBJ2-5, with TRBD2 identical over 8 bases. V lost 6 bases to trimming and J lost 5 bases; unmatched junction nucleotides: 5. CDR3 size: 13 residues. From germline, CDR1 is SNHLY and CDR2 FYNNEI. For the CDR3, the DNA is TGTGCCAGCAGCCGGGGGGGAGTGGAGACCCAGTACTTC. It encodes CASSRGGVETQYF.

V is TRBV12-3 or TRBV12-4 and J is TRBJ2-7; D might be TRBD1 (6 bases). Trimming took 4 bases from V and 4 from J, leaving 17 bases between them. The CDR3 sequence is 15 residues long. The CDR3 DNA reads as TGTGCCAGCAGTTCGCCGGGACATTATAGTTACGAGCAGTACTTC. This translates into CASSSPGHYSYEQYF.